These T cell receptor beta chains were read from a single sample in a study of T cell clones after liver transplantation. The table came from immunoSEQ multiplex PCR; TCRdb's copy has only in-frame clones and leaves some out. The sample lists about 72,000 clones, more than 75% occurring once. The specimen comprised CD4+ T cells from blood, sampled before liver transplant. Receptors originate from a human donor who received a liver transplant. Each CDR3 is given with its conserved first and last residue. The D gene is left open where the match is weak. Size tells how often a clone was seen (once, few, many) or the class of an expanded clone, and some rows leave it out.

CDR3 protein | CDR3 DNA | D gene | V gene | clone size | J gene
CASKEGGSGNTIYF | TGTGCCAGTAAAGAGGGGGGCTCTGGAAACACCATATATTTT | NA | TRBV27 | NA | TRBJ1-3
CSGGSDTQYF | TGCAGTGGGGGGTCGGATACGCAGTATTTT | NA | TRBV20-1 | NA | TRBJ2-3
CASSATGALTGELFF | TGTGCCAGCAGCGCCACAGGGGCCCTCACCGGGGAGCTGTTTTTT | TRBD1 | TRBV9 | NA | TRBJ2-2
CASSFGGSGANVLTF | TGTGCCAGCAGCTTCGGGGGCTCTGGGGCCAACGTCCTGACTTTC | NA | TRBV7-8 | NA | TRBJ2-6
CASSSSGQGYEQYF | TGTGCCAGCAGCTCCTCCGGACAGGGGTACGAGCAGTACTTC | TRBD1 | TRBV7-3 | NA | TRBJ2-7
CASSLELGAFYEQYF | TGTGCCAGCAGCTTAGAGTTGGGCGCTTTCTACGAGCAGTACTTC | NA | TRBV7-2 | NA | TRBJ2-7
CASSRGLAGGPTGELFF | TGTGCCAGTAGTAGGGGACTAGCGGGAGGTCCTACCGGGGAGCTGTTTTTT | TRBD2 | TRBV19 | NA | TRBJ2-2
CASSVEPGAQYEQYF | TGTGCCAGCAGCGTAGAACCCGGGGCCCAGTACGAGCAGTACTTC | NA | TRBV9 | NA | TRBJ2-7
CASSDRGTEAFF | TGTGCCAGCAGTGACAGGGGGACTGAAGCTTTCTTT | TRBD1 | TRBV25-1 | NA | TRBJ1-1
CASLEQGADTQYF | TGCGCCAGCCTAGAGCAGGGAGCAGATACGCAGTATTTT | NA | TRBV5-1 | NA | TRBJ2-3
CASSFNQGTYTEAFF | TGTGCCAGCAGTTTCAACCAGGGAACCTACACTGAAGCTTTCTTT | NA | TRBV27 | once | TRBJ1-1
CASSGGMDRGLYNEQFF | TGTGCCAGCAGCGGGGGCATGGACAGGGGCCTCTACAATGAGCAGTTCTTC | TRBD1 | TRBV9 | NA | TRBJ2-1
CASSQLAGNQETQYF | TGTGCCAGCTCACAACTAGCGGGCAACCAAGAGACCCAGTACTTC | TRBD2 | TRBV18 | once | TRBJ2-5
CSVGTGDDILYF | TGCAGCGTAGGGACAGGGGACGACATTCTGTACTTC | TRBD1 | TRBV29-1 | NA | TRBJ2-4
CASSMSPGVDGYTF | TGTGCCAGTAGTATGAGCCCAGGGGTTGATGGCTACACCTTC | NA | TRBV19 | NA | TRBJ1-2
CASSPETQYF | TGTGCCAGCTCACCCGAGACCCAGTACTTC | NA | TRBV2 | NA | TRBJ2-5
CASSVDSSGTEAFF | TGTGCCAGCAGCGTAGACAGCTCGGGGACTGAAGCTTTCTTT | NA | TRBV7-3 | NA | TRBJ1-1
CASSEARDRGRTQYF | TGTGCCAGCAGTGAAGCGCGCGACAGGGGGCGGACGCAGTATTTT | TRBD1 | TRBV6-1 | NA | TRBJ2-3
CASSAGTGSTPAQETQYF | TGTGCCAGCAGCGCCGGGACAGGGTCAACCCCCGCCCAAGAGACCCAGTACTTC | TRBD1 | TRBV11-3 | NA | TRBJ2-5
CASEGAVEAFF | TGTGCCAGTGAGGGGGCCGTTGAAGCTTTCTTT | TRBD1 | TRBV28 | NA | TRBJ1-1